These 20 T cell receptor beta chains originate from one sample sequenced in a study of blood T cell repertoires in COVID-19. The assay was immunoSEQ multiplex PCR, and TCRdb's table has in-frame clones only and misses some. The sample has hundreds of thousands of clones; roughly 86% are singletons. The source material was peripheral blood. These receptor sequences come from a woman aged 25 to 45 with COVID-19, enrolled during active disease.

The chain has TRBV14 and TRBJ2-7; D perhaps matches TRBD1 (5 bases). The CDR3 consists of 16 residues. V was cut by 2 bases and J by 3 bases, with 17 bases left in between. Germline lookup yields CDR1 SGHDN and CDR2 FVKESK. The CDR3 loop reads CASSQPAWGTHYEQYF. The CDR3 nucleotides are TGTGCCAGCAGCCAACCCGCTTGGGGCACCCACTACGAGCAGTACTTC.

V is TRBV7-8 and J is TRBJ2-2; TRBD2 matches at 7 bases. Germline-derived CDR1 and CDR2 are SGHVS and FQNEAQ. The V segment lost 2 bases and the J segment 2 bases; nucleotides outside the gene matches: 5. The CDR3 has 16 residues. The CDR3 DNA is TGTGCCAGCAGCTTATCAGCGGGGCTTAACACCGGGGAGCTGTTTTTT. It codes for CASSLSAGLNTGELFF. The variable domain in full, with the rest retrieved from reference TRBV7-8 and TRBJ2-2, is GAGVSQSPRYKVAKRGQDVALRCDPISGHVSLFWYQQALGQGPEFLTYFQNEAQLDKSGLPSDRFFAERPEGSVSTLKIQRTQQEDSAVYLCASSLSAGLNTGELFFGEGSRLTVL.

The chain recombines TRBV7-9 with TRBJ1-4, with TRBD1 identical over 9 bases. The germline V gene has CDR1 SEHNR and CDR2 FQNEAQ (reference sequence). This CDR3 is 17 amino acids long. V lost 5 bases to trimming and J lost 4 bases; unmatched junction nucleotides: 11. CDR3 DNA sequence: TGTGCCAGCAGCCGTTATGACAGGGGGTCGGTTAATGAAAAACTGTTTTTT. This codes for CASSRYDRGSVNEKLFF.

The chain couples TRBV20-1 to TRBJ1-2; D ambiguous. This CDR3 has 10 amino acids. Germline-derived CDR1 and CDR2 are DFQATT and SNEGSKA (reference sequence). V was cut by 7 bases and J by 5 bases, with 8 bases left in between. CDR3 sequence: CSGSPYGYTF. For the CDR3, the DNA is TGCAGTGGGAGTCCGTATGGCTACACCTTC.

In its sample, this clone was seen once. The rearrangement joins TRBV11-2 to TRBJ1-1; 11 bases agree with TRBD1. The V gene end was trimmed by 5 bases and the J gene end by 4 bases; junction bases not matched to a gene: 9. The CDR3 runs 16 residues. Germline V gene sequence: CDR1 SGHAT, CDR2 FQNNGV. CDR3 in amino acids: CASSPGTGGWGTEAFF. The CDR3 coding sequence is TGTGCCAGCAGCCCCGGGACAGGGGGTTGGGGCACTGAAGCTTTCTTT.

The chain joins TRBV7-9 to TRBJ2-7, with 8 bases identical to TRBD2. The CDR3 is 18 residues long. V lost 5 bases, J lost 0 bases, and 15 bases stayed unmatched. CDR1 and CDR2 (germline): SEHNR, FQNEAQ (reference sequence). Here the CDR3 reads CASSPSSGRGASSYEQYF. DNA for the CDR3: TGTGCCAGCAGCCCCAGTTCGGGGCGGGGGGCTAGCTCCTACGAGCAGTACTTC.

The V gene is TRBV6-5, the J gene TRBJ2-1, with 11 bases lining up with TRBD2. Germline loops: CDR1 MNHEY, CDR2 SVGAGI. This CDR3 contains 15 residues. With V trimmed by 6 bases and J by 10 bases, 11 bases remained unmatched. The CDR3: CASSVTSGGAEEQFF. CDR3 bases: TGTGCCAGCAGCGTAACTAGCGGGGGTGCCGAAGAGCAGTTCTTC.

This chain links TRBV7-9 with TRBJ1-4; 8 positions agree with TRBD1. The ends lost 1 base at V and 8 bases at J; junction bases unmatched: 6. Per the germline V gene, CDR1 is SEHNR and CDR2 is FQNEAQ (reference sequence). The CDR3 is made up of 15 amino acids. This chain's CDR3 is CASSLEGTGREKLFF. CDR3 sequence (DNA): TGTGCCAGCAGCTTAGAAGGGACAGGAAGGGAAAAACTGTTTTTT.

The rearrangement uses TRBV2 and TRBJ1-5; D gene ambiguous. The CDR3 sequence is 13 residues long. From germline, CDR1 is SNHLY and CDR2 FYNNEI. The V end lost 5 bases, the J end lost 6 bases, and 11 bases lay between the germline ends. This chain's CDR3 is CASSSRFGQPQHF. The CDR3 DNA follows: TGTGCCAGCAGTTCCAGGTTTGGTCAGCCCCAGCATTTT.

This clone has only one observation. Other DNA sequences of this sample code for an identical CDR3. This chain connects TRBV13 to TRBJ1-3, with D possibly being TRBD1 (5 bases). Trimming shortened V by 0 bases and J by 3 bases, and 6 bases separated the two germline ends. CDR1 and CDR2 from the germline V gene are PRHDT and FYEKMQ (reference sequence). There are 14 residues in the CDR3. DNA for the CDR3: TGTGCCAGCAGCTTAGGTGACAGTGGAAACACCATATATTTT. Translating it yields CASSLGDSGNTIYF.

V and J are TRBV19 and TRBJ2-5; possible D gene TRBD2, 5 bases. Trimming removed 8 bases from V and 4 bases from J, with 11 bases in between. Germline V gives CDR1 LNHDA, CDR2 SQIVND (reference sequence). CDR3 length: 12 amino acids. The CDR3 reads CASGRAGETQYF. The CDR3 DNA reads as TGTGCCAGTGGCCGGGCGGGAGAGACCCAGTACTTC. Variable domain in full (rest from reference TRBV19 and TRBJ2-5): DGGITQSPKYLFRKEGQNVTLSCEQNLNHDAMYWYRQDPGQGLRLIYYSQIVNDFQKGDIAEGYSVSREKKESFPLTVTSAQKNPTAFYLCASGRAGETQYFGPGTRLLVL.

The rearrangement links TRBV4-1 to TRBJ2-7; 9 positions agree with TRBD2. V lost 1 base and J lost 4; bases outside the gene matches: 5. This CDR3 is 15 amino acids long. Germline loops: CDR1 MGHRA, CDR2 YSYEKL. In DNA, the CDR3 is TGCGCCAGCAGCCAAGGGACTAGCGCGGGATACGAGCAGTACTTC. Translating it yields CASSQGTSAGYEQYF.

The chain has TRBV5-1 and TRBJ2-5; 7 bases fit TRBD2. The V and J ends lost 2 bases and 5 bases, in that order; junction bases with no gene match: 9. Germline CDR1 is SGHRS and CDR2 is YFSETQ. The CDR3 is 15 amino acids. The DNA for the CDR3 is TGCGCCAGCAGCTTTTCGGGGGGACCGGGGGAGACCCAGTACTTC. Its protein is CASSFSGGPGETQYF.

V usage is TRBV14 and J usage is TRBJ2-1, with D possibly TRBD2 on 5 matching bases. CDR3 length equals 14 residues. Germline V CDR1 and CDR2: SGHDN, FVKESK. Trimming pared 0 bases from V and 3 bases from J, leaving 6 bases between. As DNA, the CDR3 is TGTGCCAGCAGCCAAGACGACTACTACAATGAGCAGTTCTTC. Protein product: CASSQDDYYNEQFF.

The chain combines TRBV19 with TRBJ2-2, with TRBD2 matching 8 bases. The CDR3 extends over 14 amino acids. With 7 bases clipped from V and 9 bases from J, the junction kept 10 bases outside the gene matches. Germline V lookup: CDR1 LNHDA, CDR2 SQIVND (reference sequence). CDR3 coding DNA: TGTGCCAGTACCCCCACCGGCGGGAGGTGGGAGCTGTTTTTT. Translated, it gives CASTPTGGRWELFF.

This chain joins TRBV7-2 and TRBJ2-5, with 11 bases identical to TRBD2. Germline V lookup: CDR1 SGHTA, CDR2 FQGNSA. J gave up 14 bases and V 4 bases, and 6 bases lay outside the gene matches. The CDR3 covers 12 residues. DNA for the CDR3: TGTGCCAGCAGCTGGGTAGCGGGGGGGGGATACTTC. Translating it yields CASSWVAGGGYF.

The genes are TRBV7-2 and TRBJ2-5, with a possible D match to TRBD2 (5 bases). V lost 3 bases and J lost 1, with 9 bases in between. CDR3 size: 14 residues. Germline V CDR1 and CDR2: SGHTA, FQGNSA. DNA for the CDR3: TGTGCCAGCAGCTTTGGGAGCCGCCAAGAGACCCAGTACTTC. Translated: CASSFGSRQETQYF.

The V gene is TRBV7-9, the J gene TRBJ2-1, with a tentative D call TRBD2 (5 bases). Trimming left V 5 bases short and J 4 bases short, with 18 bases between. From germline, CDR1 is SEHNR and CDR2 FQNEAQ (reference sequence). This CDR3 spans 16 amino acids. CDR3 nucleotide sequence: TGTGCCAGCAGCCCTGGAGGCGGACGGCATTACAATGAGCAGTTCTTC. Protein: CASSPGGGRHYNEQFF.

The chain employs TRBV7-2 and TRBJ1-5; D perhaps matches TRBD1 (6 bases). The V end lost 1 base, the J end lost 1 base, and 8 bases lay between the germline ends. Germline V CDR1 and CDR2: SGHTA, FQGNSA. CDR3 size: 15 residues. CDR3 coding DNA: TGTGCCAGCAGCTTAGACAGGGAAAGCAATCAGCCCCAGCATTTT. Its protein product is CASSLDRESNQPQHF.

J is TRBJ2-7 and V is TRBV6-5, with 8 nucleotides matching TRBD1. Germline V gene lookup returns CDR1 MNHEY and CDR2 SVGAGI. J gave up 11 bases and V 9 bases, and 18 bases lay outside the gene matches. The CDR3 loop spans 14 amino acids. CDR3 sequence reads: CASKKPGGGLQEYF. The CDR3 bases are TGTGCCAGTAAAAAACCAGGGGGCGGCTTACAAGAGTACTTC.